Listed below are T cell receptor beta chains from one sample, sequenced in a study of shared clonotypes between healthy human individuals. Assay used: immunoSEQ multiplex PCR; TCRdb lists only in-frame clones, some missing. The profile covers millions of clones, with roughly 94% appearing a single time and around 0.13% taken by the ten largest. Sequenced material: naive CD4+ T cells sorted from blood. The receptors come from a man younger than 30 in good health. Both conserved end residues are part of each CDR3. The D gene is left open where the match is weak. Clone size is stated in some rows and not others, as once, few, many or a class when expanded.

j_gene,v_gene,len,abundance,d_gene,CDR3nt,CDR3aa
TRBJ2-5,TRBV10-3,13,once,-,TGTGCCTCGGCAGGGGGGGCCCAAGAGACCCAGTACTTC,CASAGGAQETQYF
TRBJ2-7,TRBV5-4,16,-,-,TGTGCCAGCAGCTTGGATGCGCGAACCAACCCAGGTGAGCAGTACTTC,CASSLDARTNPGEQYF
TRBJ1-1,TRBV9,13,-,-,TGTGCCAGCAGCGTAGCCAGCTACACTGAAGCTTTCTTT,CASSVASYTEAFF
TRBJ1-2,TRBV27,14,-,-,TGTGCCAGCAGCCGCCTACAGGGTAACTATGGCTACACCTTC,CASSRLQGNYGYTF
TRBJ2-7,TRBV7-9,16,-,-,TGTGCCAGCAGCTTAGTCCCCGATCGTCCCTCCTACGAGCAGTACTTC,CASSLVPDRPSYEQYF
TRBJ2-3,TRBV5-1,15,-,TRBD2,TGCGCCAGTAGCGGGACTAGCACTTTCGCAGATACGCAGTATTTT,CASSGTSTFADTQYF
TRBJ1-4,TRBV10-3,20,-,-,TGTGCCATCAGTCGAGGAAGGCGCGGGATGCCCCCGGGAATTAATGAAAAACTGTTTTTT,CAISRGRRGMPPGINEKLFF
TRBJ1-4,TRBV15,11,-,-,TGTGCCACCAGCAGAGCTGAAAAACTGTTTTTT,CATSRAEKLFF
TRBJ2-3,TRBV11-3,14,-,-,TGTGCCAGCAGCTTTGGGGCAAATGGGGATACGCAGTATTTT,CASSFGANGDTQYF
TRBJ2-3,TRBV7-2,16,-,TRBD2,TGTGCCAGCAGCGTGACTAGCGGGAGGATGACAGATACGCAGTATTTT,CASSVTSGRMTDTQYF
TRBJ2-3,TRBV7-2,14,once,-,TGTGCCAGCAGCACCGCATTCCGGGACGGCGGACCGTATTTT,CASSTAFRDGGPYF
TRBJ1-2,TRBV7-8,15,once,-,TGTGCCAGCAGTGTAAGCCAGGGGAATGGCTATGGCTACACCTTC,CASSVSQGNGYGYTF
TRBJ2-5,TRBV7-9,12,-,-,TGTGCCAGCAGCCCCACGGGGGAGACCCAGTACTTC,CASSPTGETQYF
TRBJ1-1,TRBV5-1,14,-,-,TGCGCCAGCAGCTACGCAGGTCCCAACACTGAAGCTTTCTTT,CASSYAGPNTEAFF
TRBJ2-7,TRBV6-5,14,-,-,TGTGCCAGCAGCCGCGGCAGGGCGGGCTACGAGCAGTACTTC,CASSRGRAGYEQYF
TRBJ1-1,TRBV28,16,-,-,TGTGCCAGCAGTTATGATCCCCGCAATTCGAACACTGAAGCTTTCTTT,CASSYDPRNSNTEAFF
TRBJ2-7,TRBV6-6,15,-,TRBD1,TGTGCCAGCAGTTACCGGGGGACAGGGCTCCCCGAGCAGTACTTC,CASSYRGTGLPEQYF
TRBJ1-1,TRBV6-5,12,-,-,TGTGCCAGCACGGGCCGGGGCACTGAAGCTTTCTTT,CASTGRGTEAFF
TRBJ2-7,TRBV10-1,15,once,-,TGCGCCAGCAGTGAGGCCAGGGCTGGTTTGGACGAGCAGTACTTC,CASSEARAGLDEQYF
TRBJ2-2,TRBV25-1,15,-,-,TGTGCCACGGCCCCGACACCAACGAACACCGGGGAGCTGTTTTTT,CATAPTPTNTGELFF
TRBJ1-1,TRBV6-6,15,-,TRBD1,TGTGCCAGCAGTAAACCGGGACAGGGGGCCACTGAAGCTTTCTTT,CASSKPGQGATEAFF
TRBJ2-7,TRBV10-1,15,-,TRBD2,TGCGCCAGCAGTGGTACCAGCGGGGGGACATACGAGCAGTACTTC,CASSGTSGGTYEQYF
TRBJ1-6,TRBV6-5,13,-,TRBD1,TGTGCCAGCAGTCGGACAGGTTATTCACCCCTCCACTTT,CASSRTGYSPLHF
TRBJ1-2,TRBV11-2,16,-,TRBD1,TGTGCCAGCAGCTTTCGACAGGGTGGGAGAACGTATGGCTACACCTTC,CASSFRQGGRTYGYTF
TRBJ2-2,TRBV11-2,19,-,-,TGTGCCAGCAGCTTAGCTCGCCAATGGGCTAGCGCCAACACCGGGGAGCTGTTTTTT,CASSLARQWASANTGELFF
TRBJ1-6,TRBV6-5,15,-,TRBD1,TGTGCCAGCAGTTACTCGGACAGGGATAATTCACCCCTCCACTTT,CASSYSDRDNSPLHF
TRBJ2-2,TRBV5-1,19,-,TRBD2,TGCGCCAGCAGCGTGGCCCCCGGGACTAGCGGGAGTCGAACCGGGGAGCTGTTTTTT,CASSVAPGTSGSRTGELFF
TRBJ2-3,TRBV6-1,16,-,TRBD1,TGTGCCAGCAGTGAAGCTCGGACAGGGAGCACAGATACGCAGTATTTT,CASSEARTGSTDTQYF
TRBJ1-6,TRBV7-9,16,-,TRBD1,TGTGCCAGCAGCTTAGCCTCGGGACAGGCTAATTCACCCCTCCACTTT,CASSLASGQANSPLHF
TRBJ2-7,TRBV25-1,13,once,-,TGTGCCAGCAAAGAGGATAACATGAGCGAGCAGTACTTC,CASKEDNMSEQYF
TRBJ2-1,TRBV20-1,11,-,-,TGCAGTGCTAGGGATCACAATGAGCAGTTCTTC,CSARDHNEQFF
TRBJ1-1,TRBV18,19,-,TRBD1,TGTGCCAGCTCACCTCTACCTAGGACAGGGATGCGTATGAACACTGAAGCTTTCTTT,CASSPLPRTGMRMNTEAFF
TRBJ2-5,TRBV2,14,once,TRBD1,TGTGCCAGCAGTGGATGGGACAGGGCAGAGACCCAGTACTTC,CASSGWDRAETQYF
TRBJ1-5,TRBV27,21,once,TRBD1,TGTGCCAGCAGAACGGATGAGGGCCAGGGGGTCGTAGAGGGGAGCAATCAGCCCCAGCATTTT,CASRTDEGQGVVEGSNQPQHF
TRBJ1-1,TRBV18,16,-,TRBD1,TGTGCCAGCTCCCCGACCTGGACAGGGATGAACACTGAAGCTTTCTTT,CASSPTWTGMNTEAFF
TRBJ2-3,TRBV27,15,-,TRBD1,TGTGCCAGCAGTTTTTGGGACAGGGCCACAGATACGCAGTATTTT,CASSFWDRATDTQYF
TRBJ1-4,TRBV25-1,15,-,TRBD1,TGTGCCAGCAGCTCGGCGACAGGGTATCCGGAAAAACTGTTTTTT,CASSSATGYPEKLFF
TRBJ2-1,TRBV5-6,15,-,TRBD1,TGTGCCAGCAGCTTCTTGGACAGGGACTACAATGAGCAGTTCTTC,CASSFLDRDYNEQFF
TRBJ2-1,TRBV30,15,-,TRBD2,TGTGCCTGGAGACTAGCGGGAGGGCCGTACAATGAGCAGTTCTTC,CAWRLAGGPYNEQFF
TRBJ2-1,TRBV5-6,16,-,TRBD2,TGTGCCAGCACCCTTAAGGTAGCGGGATTCTACAATGAGCAGTTCTTC,CASTLKVAGFYNEQFF